This T cell receptor (beta chain) was sequenced for a study of cytomegalovirus exposure and HLA in healthy donors. Overall study context: Prior work identified 100 million to 130 million unique TCR beta sequences in some 180 million T cells.

PCR involved 60 Vbeta and 13 Jbeta primers. This table comes from immunoSEQ multiplex PCR, and its TCRdb copy is limited to in-frame clones, with some not included. Of roughly 150,000 clones listed, about four fifths are singletons. This CDR3 spans 14 amino acids. The trim removed 5 bases at V and 6 bases at J, leaving 3 bases unmatched. CDR1 is LNHDA and CDR2 is SQIVND in the germline V gene (reference sequence). The receptor was isolated from a male donor in good health and CMV-seronegative. The sequenced sample was PBMCs. The J gene is TRBJ2-1, the V gene TRBV19; the match to TRBD2 covers 11 bases. The DNA of the CDR3 is TGTGCCAGTAGTCCGGGACTAGCGGCCAATGAGCAGTTCTTC. It codes for CASSPGLAANEQFF. The full variable domain, rest sourced from reference TRBV19 and TRBJ2-1, is DGGITQSPKYLFRKEGQNVTLSCEQNLNHDAMYWYRQDPGQGLRLIYYSQIVNDFQKGDIAEGYSVSREKKESFPLTVTSAQKNPTAFYLCASSPGLAANEQFFGPGTRLTVL.